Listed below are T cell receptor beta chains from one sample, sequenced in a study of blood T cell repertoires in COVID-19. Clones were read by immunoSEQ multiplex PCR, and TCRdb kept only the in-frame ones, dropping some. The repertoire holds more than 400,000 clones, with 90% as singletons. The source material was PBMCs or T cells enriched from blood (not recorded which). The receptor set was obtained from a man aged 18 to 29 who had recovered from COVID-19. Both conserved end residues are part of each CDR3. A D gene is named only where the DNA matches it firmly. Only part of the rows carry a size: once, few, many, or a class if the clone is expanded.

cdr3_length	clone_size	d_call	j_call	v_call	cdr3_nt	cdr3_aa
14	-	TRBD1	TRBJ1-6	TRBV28	TGTGCCAGCATTAGGGACAGGGTTAATTCACCCCTCCACTTT	CASIRDRVNSPLHF
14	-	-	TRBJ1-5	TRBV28	TGTGCCAGCGGGCCTCCAGGAAGCAATCAGCCCCAGCATTTT	CASGPPGSNQPQHF
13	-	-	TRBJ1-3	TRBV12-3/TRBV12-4	TGTGCCAGCGGCCCTAGCTCTGGAAACACCATATATTTT	CASGPSSGNTIYF
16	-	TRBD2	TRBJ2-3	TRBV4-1	TGCGCCAGCAGCCGCGGGGTAGCGGGTATCACAGATACGCAGTATTTT	CASSRGVAGITDTQYF
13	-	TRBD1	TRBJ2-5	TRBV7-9	TGTGCCAGCAGTGGACAGGGGCAAGAGACCCAGTACTTC	CASSGQGQETQYF
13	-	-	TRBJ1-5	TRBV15	TGTGCCACCAGCAGGGGACAAAATCAGCCCCAGCATTTT	CATSRGQNQPQHF
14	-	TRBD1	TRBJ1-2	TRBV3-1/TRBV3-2	TGTGCCAGCAGCCTCGGGACAGGGAACTATGGCTACACCTTC	CASSLGTGNYGYTF
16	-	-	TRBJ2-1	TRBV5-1	TGCGCCAGCAGCTTAGGGGCTGGCACTAGCCACAATGAGCAGTTCTTC	CASSLGAGTSHNEQFF
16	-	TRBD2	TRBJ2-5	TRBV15	TGTGCCACCAGCAGAGTGGCTAGCGGGAGTGGGGAGACCCAGTACTTC	CATSRVASGSGETQYF
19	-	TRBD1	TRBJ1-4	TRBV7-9	TGTGCCAGCAGCTTAGCGCCGGGGACAGGGGGCGGCGCTCGGGAAAAACTGTTTTTT	CASSLAPGTGGGAREKLFF
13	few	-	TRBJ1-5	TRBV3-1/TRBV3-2	TGTGCCAGCAGCCAACTCCTCAATCAGCCCCAGCATTTT	CASSQLLNQPQHF
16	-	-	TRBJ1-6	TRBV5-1	TGCGCCAGCAGCTACGTCGGGGGGCCCTATAATTCACCCCTCCACTTT	CASSYVGGPYNSPLHF
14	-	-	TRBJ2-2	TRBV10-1	TGCGCCAGCAGTGAGTCCCTAGTAGGCGGGGAGCTGTTTTTT	CASSESLVGGELFF
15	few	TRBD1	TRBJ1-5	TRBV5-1	TGCGCCAGCAGCTGGGGAACAGGGGTTGATCAGCCCCAGCATTTT	CASSWGTGVDQPQHF
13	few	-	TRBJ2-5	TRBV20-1	TGCAGTGCTAGTAAGGGGCTAGGGGAGACCCAGTACTTC	CSASKGLGETQYF
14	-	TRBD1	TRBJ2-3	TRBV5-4	TGTGCCAGCAGCTTAGGACAGGGGTTCGATACGCAGTATTTT	CASSLGQGFDTQYF
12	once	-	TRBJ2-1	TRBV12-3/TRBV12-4	TGTGCCAGCAGTTTTTTGCAGGATGAGCAGTTCTTC	CASSFLQDEQFF
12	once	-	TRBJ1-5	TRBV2	TGTGCCAGCAGTCTCCATTTGCGGCCCCAGCATTTT	CASSLHLRPQHF
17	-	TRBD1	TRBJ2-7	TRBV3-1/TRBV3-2	TGTGCCAGCAGCCAAGTACAGGGGCAGAGAGATGCGGGCGAGCAGTACTTC	CASSQVQGQRDAGEQYF
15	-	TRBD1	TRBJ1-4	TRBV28	TGTGCCAGCAGTACACCCAGGGGGCTAAGGGAAAAACTGTTTTTT	CASSTPRGLREKLFF
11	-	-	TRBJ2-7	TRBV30	TGTGCCTGGGCGGGGTCCTACGAGCAGTACTTC	CAWAGSYEQYF
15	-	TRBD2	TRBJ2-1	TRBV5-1	TGCGCCAGCAGCTTGGTATCGGGAGGCCACAATGAGCAGTTCTTC	CASSLVSGGHNEQFF
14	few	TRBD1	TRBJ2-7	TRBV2	TGTGCCAGCAGAACGACAGGGCCATTCTACGAGCAGTACTTC	CASRTTGPFYEQYF
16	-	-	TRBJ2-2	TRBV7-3	TGTGCCAGCAGCGCCACTAGATTTGGGCACACCGGGGAGCTGTTTTTT	CASSATRFGHTGELFF
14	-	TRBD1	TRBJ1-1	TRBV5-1	TGCGCCAGCAGCTTGGATCCAGGACAGGATGAAGCTTTCTTT	CASSLDPGQDEAFF
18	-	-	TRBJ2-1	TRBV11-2	TGTGCCAGCAGTATTAAAACGGGTAGCCGTAACTTTAACAATGAGCAGTTCTTC	CASSIKTGSRNFNNEQFF
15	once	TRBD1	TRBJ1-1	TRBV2	TGTGCCAGCGCCCGACAGGGGTCGGCGAACACTGAAGCTTTCTTT	CASARQGSANTEAFF
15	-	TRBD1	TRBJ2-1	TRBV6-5	TGTGCCAGCAGACCAGACAGGGTTAGGCCAAATGAGCAGTTCTTC	CASRPDRVRPNEQFF
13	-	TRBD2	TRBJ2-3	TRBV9	TGTGCCAGCAGCGGGAGCGGGAGGGATACGCAGTATTTT	CASSGSGRDTQYF
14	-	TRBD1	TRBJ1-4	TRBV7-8	TGTGCCAGCAGCCTAGGGGACAGGCCTGAAAAACTGTTTTTT	CASSLGDRPEKLFF
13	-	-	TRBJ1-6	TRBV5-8	TGTGCCAGCAGCCCTAGACTGGATTCACCCCTCCACTTT	CASSPRLDSPLHF
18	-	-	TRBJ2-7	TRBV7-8	TGTGCCAGCAGCTCGTTGCGCGGAGATCAGGGGACCTCCTACGAGCAGTACTTC	CASSSLRGDQGTSYEQYF
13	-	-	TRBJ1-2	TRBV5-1	TGCGCCAGCAGCTACGACAGTAACTATGGCTACACCTTC	CASSYDSNYGYTF
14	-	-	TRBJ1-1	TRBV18	TGTGCCAGCTCACCAGTGACAGGAGACGCTGAAGCTTTCTTT	CASSPVTGDAEAFF
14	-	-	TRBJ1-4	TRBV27	TGTGCCAGCAGTGGCGGGACCCGGTCGGAAAAACTGTTTTTT	CASSGGTRSEKLFF
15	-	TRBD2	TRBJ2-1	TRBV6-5	TGTGCCAGCACCCCACTAGCGGGAGGGTACAATGAGCAGTTCTTC	CASTPLAGGYNEQFF
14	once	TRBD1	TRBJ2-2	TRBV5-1	TGCGCCAGCGAGACGGGACAGGGGACGTCGGAGCTGTTTTTT	CASETGQGTSELFF
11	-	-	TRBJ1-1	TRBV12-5	TGTGCTAGTGAAGGGGATACTGAAGCTTTCTTT	CASEGDTEAFF
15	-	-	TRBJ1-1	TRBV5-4	TGTGCCAGCAGCTCCCGAGGAGGGGCGGCTACTGAAGCTTTCTTT	CASSSRGGAATEAFF
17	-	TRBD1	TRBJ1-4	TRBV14	TGTGCCAGCAGCCCCAGGACAGGGGGCTCAACTAATGAAAAACTGTTTTTT	CASSPRTGGSTNEKLFF
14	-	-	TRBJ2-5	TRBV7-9	TGTGCCAGCAGCTCCCGACAGGCCCAAGAGACCCAGTACTTC	CASSSRQAQETQYF
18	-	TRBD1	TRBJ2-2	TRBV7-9	TGTGCCAGCAGCTTGTTTGGCGGGCGGACAGGGGGCGTCGGGGAGCTGTTTTTT	CASSLFGGRTGGVGELFF
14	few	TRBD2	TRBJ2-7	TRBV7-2	TGTGCCAGCAGCACGACTAGCGGGGGCTACGAGCAGTACTTC	CASSTTSGGYEQYF
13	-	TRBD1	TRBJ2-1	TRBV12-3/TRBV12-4	TGTGCCAGCCGGGACAGGGAGGAAAATGAGCAGTTCTTC	CASRDREENEQFF
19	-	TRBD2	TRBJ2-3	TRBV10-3	TGTGCCATCAGTGGGACTAGCGGGATGACCAGAACGAGCACAGATACGCAGTATTTT	CAISGTSGMTRTSTDTQYF
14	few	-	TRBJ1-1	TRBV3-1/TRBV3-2	TGTGCCAGCAGCCAATCCACGGGAAACACTGAAGCTTTCTTT	CASSQSTGNTEAFF
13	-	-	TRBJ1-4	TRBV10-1	TGCGCCAGCAGTGAGTCAGGGAGCGAAAAACTGTTTTTT	CASSESGSEKLFF
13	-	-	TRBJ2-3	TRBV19	TGTGCCAGTAGGGAGCGGGCCACAGATACGCAGTATTTT	CASRERATDTQYF
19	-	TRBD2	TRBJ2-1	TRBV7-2	TGTGCCAGCAGCTTAGTAGCGACTAGCGGGGGCCGCTCCTACAATGAGCAGTTCTTC	CASSLVATSGGRSYNEQFF
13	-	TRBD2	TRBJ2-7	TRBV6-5	TGTGCCAGCCGGGGGGGTCGTCGGAACGAGCAGTACTTC	CASRGGRRNEQYF